This TCR beta chain was sequenced for a study of T cells after yellow fever vaccination. This CDR3 has 14 residues. Germline CDR1 reads SGHVS; CDR2 reads FNYEAQ. The V end lost 1 base, the J end lost 3 bases, and 6 bases lay between the germline ends. One entry per CDR3 protein, called by TCRdb with MiXCR from the 5' RACE reads. The sample lists 350,000 to 550,000 distinct CDR3 sequences; roughly a sixth were seen once. The chain uses TRBV7-6 and TRBJ2-2; D is uncertain. The sequence came from a man in his late teens or twenties who received the YFV17D yellow fever vaccine. Specimen: PBMCs, collected before the yellow fever booster vaccination. DNA for the CDR3: TGTGCCAGCAGCTTAGAGGCCGACACCGGGGAGCTGTTTTTT. Its translation: CASSLEADTGELFF. The complete variable domain, with remaining parts taken from reference TRBV7-6 and TRBJ2-2, reads GAGVSQSPRYKVTKRGQDVALRCDPISGHVSLYWYRQALGQGPEFLTYFNYEAQQDKSGLPNDRFSAERPEGSISTLTIQRTEQRDSAMYRCASSLEADTGELFFGEGSRLTVL.